The 21 T cell receptor beta chains below come from one sample, sequenced in a study of blood T cell repertoires in COVID-19 (TCRdb year 2020). The library came from the immunoSEQ multiplex PCR assay. TCRdb took over this immuneACCESS table, retaining in-frame rearrangements with V and J assigned. Such tables are incomplete; in checked studies, under half of the missing clones stem from an unresolved V gene, and the remainder is unexplained. For this sample the table gives about 55,000 clones, of which around nine tenths were detected only once. Of the sample, approximately 15% falls within the top ten clones. What was sequenced was peripheral blood. The receptors shown here come from a human donor with active COVID-19. The donor label of this sample is uncertain.

This CDR3 is CSVEGGDSSYNEQFF. CDR3 bases: TGCAGCGTTGAAGGGGGGGACAGCTCCTACAATGAGCAGTTCTTC. The chain has TRBV29-1 and TRBJ2-1, with D perhaps matching TRBD1 (7 bases). The CDR3 loop spans 15 amino acids. Trimming took 1 base from V and 0 from J, leaving 10 bases between them. From germline, CDR1 is SQVTM and CDR2 ANQGSEA.

To note about this clone: Other nucleotide sequences in the sample specify the same CDR3. The V and J genes are TRBV19 and TRBJ2-5; perhaps TRBD1 as D (6 bases). Germline CDR1 reads LNHDA; CDR2 reads SQIVND (reference sequence). The CDR3 totals 13 residues. Trimming cost V 1 base and J 4 bases, with 7 bases left between them. The CDR3 sequence: CASSIARGETQYF. CDR3 coding DNA: TGTGCCAGTAGTATAGCCAGGGGAGAGACCCAGTACTTC.

V is TRBV7-6 and J is TRBJ2-1; the match to TRBD2 covers 11 bases. The J segment lost 8 bases and the V segment lost 6 bases, leaving 12 bases of the junction unmatched. Germline CDR1 reads SGHVS; CDR2 reads FNYEAQ. This CDR3 is 16 amino acids long. The CDR3: CASRPSGGPGSYEQFF. CDR3 DNA sequence: TGTGCCAGCAGACCTAGCGGGGGGCCGGGAAGCTATGAGCAGTTCTTC. The variable domain in full, with the rest retrieved from reference TRBV7-6 and TRBJ2-1, is GAGVSQSPRYKVTKRGQDVALRCDPISGHVSLYWYRQALGQGPEFLTYFNYEAQQDKSGLPNDRFSAERPEGSISTLTIQRTEQRDSAMYRCASRPSGGPGSYEQFFGPGTRLTVL.

V is TRBV3-1 (or the pseudogene TRBV3-2) and J is TRBJ1-3; D unresolved. The germline gives CDR1 LGHDT, CDR2 YNNKEL (reference sequence). The CDR3 consists of 14 residues. Between the trimmed V and J ends, which lost 4 bases and 0 bases, there was a span of 7 bases. The CDR3 region is CASSRAISGNTIYF. The DNA of the CDR3 is TGTGCCAGCAGCCGGGCGATCTCTGGAAACACCATATATTTT.

Details on this clone: Sequence at one end of the junction differs from germline and may be a read error. This rearrangement joins TRBV7-3 to TRBJ2-1; 12 bases align to TRBD2. This CDR3 region has 15 residues. Germline CDR1 reads SGHTA; CDR2 reads FQGTGA. The DNA of the CDR3 is TGTGCCAGCAGCATAACTAGCGGGGGGTACAATGAGCAGTTCTTC. It encodes CASSITSGGYNEQFF. The full variable domain, with the rest looked up from reference TRBV7-3 and TRBJ2-1, is GAGVSQTPSNKVTEKGKYVELRCDPISGHTALYWYRQSLGQGPEFLIYFQGTGAADDSGLPNDRFFAVRPEGSVSTLKIQRTERGDSAVYLCASSITSGGYNEQFFGPGTRLTVL.

J is TRBJ2-5 and V is TRBV4-3; possible D gene TRBD1, 5 bases. With 8 bases removed from V and 7 bases from J, the gap between germline ends came to 23 bases. Germline-derived CDR1 and CDR2 are LGHNA and YSLEER. The CDR3 consists of 15 residues. CDR3 nucleotide sequence: TGCGCCAGCTCTCCCTCTGGCAGGGTCGCAGGGACCCAGTACTTC. It is translated as CASSPSGRVAGTQYF.

This chain joins TRBV5-6 and TRBJ2-3, with 7 bases fitting TRBD1. The CDR3 consists of 17 residues. In germline, CDR1 is SGHDT, CDR2 YYEEEE. With V trimmed by 4 bases and J by 0 bases, 11 bases remained unmatched. The DNA of the CDR3 is TGTGCCAGCAGCCGACGACGGGACAGTCCAAGCACAGATACGCAGTATTTT. Amino acids: CASSRRRDSPSTDTQYF.

V usage is TRBV12-3 or TRBV12-4 and J usage is TRBJ2-3, with 9 bases identical to TRBD2. The length of the CDR3 is 13 residues. With V trimmed by 8 bases and J by 3 bases, 3 bases remained unmatched. CDR3 bases: TGTGCCAGCGGGCTAGCGGGGACAGATACGCAGTATTTT. Translating it yields CASGLAGTDTQYF.

V and J are TRBV3-1 (or the pseudogene TRBV3-2) and TRBJ2-7, with D possibly TRBD2 on 6 matching bases. This CDR3 is 13 amino acids long. V dropped 3 bases and J dropped 6 bases, with 12 bases sitting between them. Per the germline V gene, CDR1 is LGHDT and CDR2 is YNNKEL (reference sequence). DNA of the CDR3: TGTGCCAGCAGCCAGGACTACGGGACCGAGCAGTACGTC. It translates to CASSQDYGTEQYV.

This chain links TRBV27 with TRBJ1-5; D is uncertain. CDR3 size: 14 residues. V dropped 5 bases and J dropped 3 bases, with 11 bases sitting between them. CDR1 and CDR2 from the germline V gene are MNHEY and SMNVEV (reference sequence). CDR3 region: CASSPQAINQPQHF. CDR3 in DNA: TGTGCCAGCAGTCCCCAGGCGATCAATCAGCCCCAGCATTTT.

The CDR3 nucleotides read TGCGCCAGCAGCAGCACGGGTACCGGGGGAAATGGCTACACCTTC. This codes for CASSSTGTGGNGYTF. V gene TRBV5-1 combines with J gene TRBJ1-2; D perhaps matches TRBD1 (5 bases). Deletions cut 4 bases from V and 6 bases from J, with 19 bases between. Germline loops: CDR1 SGHRS, CDR2 YFSETQ. This CDR3 contains 15 residues.

The V gene is TRBV19, the J gene TRBJ2-7; TRBD2 matches at 10 bases. CDR1 is LNHDA, CDR2 SQIVND, per germline (reference sequence). This CDR3 is built from 14 residues. The V gene end was trimmed by 4 bases and the J gene end by 4 bases; junction bases not matched to a gene: 4. The CDR3 nucleotides are TGTGCCAGTAGTAGCCTAGCGGGAGCTTACGAGCAGTACTTC. Translating it yields CASSSLAGAYEQYF.

This clone was counted between two and nine times. This rearrangement joins TRBV7-3 to TRBJ2-2, with TRBD2 identical over 10 bases. V was pared by 5 bases and J by 6 bases, with 6 bases of the junction left unmatched. There are 15 residues in the CDR3. The germline V gene encodes CDR1 SGHTA and CDR2 FQGTGA. The CDR3 reads CASSQGLAGAGELFF. DNA of the CDR3: TGTGCCAGCAGCCAAGGCCTAGCGGGAGCCGGGGAGCTGTTTTTT.

The rearrangement joins TRBV6-5 to TRBJ2-1; possibly TRBD1 for D (5 bases). Trimming stripped 6 bases from V and 3 bases from J, with 9 bases between. Germline CDR1 reads MNHEY; CDR2 reads SVGAGI. The CDR3 has 13 amino acids. The CDR3 region is CASRPDNYNEQFF. For the CDR3, the DNA is TGTGCCAGCAGACCGGACAACTACAATGAGCAGTTCTTC.

The chain carries TRBV5-1 and TRBJ2-7; TRBD1 agrees at 7 bases. Germline trimming cut 4 bases from V and 4 bases from J; bases unmatched to any gene: 8. CDR1 and CDR2 (germline): SGHRS, YFSETQ. The CDR3 length is 14 residues. The CDR3 loop reads CASSPDRAQYEQYF. CDR3 DNA: TGCGCCAGCAGCCCTGACAGGGCGCAATACGAGCAGTACTTC.

The chain recombines TRBV9 with TRBJ1-4; 7 nucleotides align to TRBD1. Germline V gene lookup returns CDR1 SGDLS and CDR2 YYNGEE. Losses at the gene ends were 2 bases for V and 3 bases for J; bases not matched to a gene: 4. The CDR3 has 15 residues. For the CDR3, the DNA is TGTGCCAGCAGCGTCTCCGGGACAGCTAATGAAAAACTGTTTTTT. It yields the protein CASSVSGTANEKLFF.

The chain combines TRBV29-1 with TRBJ2-5; D may be TRBD2 (6 bases). V shed 0 bases and J shed 5 bases, with 19 bases lying between them. This CDR3 is 16 amino acids long. Germline-derived CDR1 and CDR2 are SQVTM and ANQGSEA. The CDR3 protein is CSVEEMAGRVQETQYF. In DNA, the CDR3 is TGCAGCGTTGAAGAAATGGCGGGACGGGTCCAGGAGACCCAGTACTTC.

The chain couples TRBV5-1 to TRBJ2-1, with TRBD2 matching 13 bases. The CDR3 totals 17 residues. V trimming: 4 bases; J trimming: 6 bases; junction bases outside the gene matches: 10. In germline, CDR1 is SGHRS, CDR2 YFSETQ. The CDR3: CASSQTSGRSPSNEQFF. The CDR3, as DNA: TGCGCCAGCAGCCAGACTAGCGGGAGGTCTCCCTCCAATGAGCAGTTCTTC. Complete variable domain (other parts from reference TRBV5-1 and TRBJ2-1): KAGVTQTPRYLIKTRGQQVTLSCSPISGHRSVSWYQQTPGQGLQFLFEYFSETQRNKGNFPGRFSGRQFSNSRSEMNVSTLELGDSALYLCASSQTSGRSPSNEQFFGPGTRLTVL.

The gene calls are TRBV12-3 or TRBV12-4 and TRBJ1-4; no clear D. Trimming left V 1 base short and J 8 bases short, with 8 bases between. The CDR3 sequence is 13 residues long. Here the CDR3 reads CASSLGGGEKLFF. The CDR3, as DNA: TGTGCCAGCAGTTTAGGGGGAGGGGAAAAACTGTTTTTT.

The chain joins TRBV11-2 to TRBJ2-1; D remains ambiguous. Germline V gene data show CDR1 as SGHAT and CDR2 as FQNNGV. With 5 bases removed from V and 7 bases from J, the gap between germline ends came to 18 bases. This CDR3 spans 15 amino acids. The CDR3, as DNA: TGTGCCAGCAGCCCACCATCGGATAGGCGGAATGAGCAGTTCTTC. This sequence encodes CASSPPSDRRNEQFF.

This clone has just a few counts. The rearrangement links TRBV19 to TRBJ1-2; TRBD1 aligns across 9 bases. CDR3 length equals 14 residues. Germline CDR1 and CDR2: LNHDA and SQIVND (reference sequence). With V trimmed by 3 bases and J by 8 bases, 7 bases remained unmatched. The CDR3 nucleotides are TGTGCCAGTAGTATTCACAGGGGGCCGTCGGGCTACACCTTC. This gives the protein CASSIHRGPSGYTF.